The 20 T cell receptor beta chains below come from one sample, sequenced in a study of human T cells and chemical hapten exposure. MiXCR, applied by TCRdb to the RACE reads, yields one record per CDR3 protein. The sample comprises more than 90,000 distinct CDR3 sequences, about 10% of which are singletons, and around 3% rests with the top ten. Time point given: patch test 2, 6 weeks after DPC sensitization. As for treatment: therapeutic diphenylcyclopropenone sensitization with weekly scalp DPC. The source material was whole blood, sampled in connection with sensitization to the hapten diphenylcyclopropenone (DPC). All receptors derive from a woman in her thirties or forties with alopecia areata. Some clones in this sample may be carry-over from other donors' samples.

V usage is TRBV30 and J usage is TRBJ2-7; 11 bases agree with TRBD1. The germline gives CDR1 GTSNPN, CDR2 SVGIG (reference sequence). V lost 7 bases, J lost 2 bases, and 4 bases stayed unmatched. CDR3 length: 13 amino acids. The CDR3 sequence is CALTGQGAYEQYF. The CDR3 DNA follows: TGTGCCTTGACGGGACAGGGGGCCTACGAGCAGTACTTC.

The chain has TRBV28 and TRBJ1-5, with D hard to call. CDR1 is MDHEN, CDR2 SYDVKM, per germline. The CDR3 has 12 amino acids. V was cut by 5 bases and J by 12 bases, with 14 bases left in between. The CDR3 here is CASSPPNLLQHF. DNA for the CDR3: TGTGCCAGCAGTCCCCCGAACCTCCTCCAGCATTTT.

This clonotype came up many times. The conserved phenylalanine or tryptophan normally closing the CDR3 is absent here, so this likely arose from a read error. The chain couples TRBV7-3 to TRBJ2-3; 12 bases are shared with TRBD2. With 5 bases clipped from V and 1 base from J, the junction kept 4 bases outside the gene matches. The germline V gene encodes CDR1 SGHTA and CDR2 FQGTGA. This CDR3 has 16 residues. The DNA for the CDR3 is TGTGCCAGCAGCCATCTAGCGGGGGGGCGCACAGATACGCAGTATCTT. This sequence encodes CASSHLAGGRTDTQYL.

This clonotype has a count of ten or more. CDR3 amino acids: CASSLGEGRSSYNSPLHF. CDR3 nucleotide sequence: TGCGCCAGCAGCCTGGGTGAGGGACGGAGCTCCTATAATTCACCCCTCCACTTT. The chain links TRBV5-1 to TRBJ1-6; D may be TRBD1 (5 bases). Looked up from germline, CDR1 is SGHRS and CDR2 is YFSETQ. Trimming took off 4 bases at V and 0 bases at J, with 17 bases between the two ends. CDR3 length: 18 residues.

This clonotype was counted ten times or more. The CDR3 region is CASSTTGELFF. The DNA of the CDR3 is TGTGCCAGCAGCACAACCGGGGAGCTGTTTTTT. The J gene is TRBJ2-2, the V gene TRBV9; D unclear. The CDR3 loop spans 11 amino acids. The germline V and J ends were trimmed by 4 bases and 5 bases, with 3 bases remaining between them. Germline values: CDR1 SGDLS, CDR2 YYNGEE. Drawing the rest from reference TRBV9 and TRBJ2-2, the complete variable domain is DSGVTQTPKHLITATGQRVTLRCSPRSGDLSVYWYQQSLDQGLQFLIQYYNGEERAKGNILERFSAQQFPDLHSELNLSSLELGDSALYFCASSTTGELFFGEGSRLTVL.

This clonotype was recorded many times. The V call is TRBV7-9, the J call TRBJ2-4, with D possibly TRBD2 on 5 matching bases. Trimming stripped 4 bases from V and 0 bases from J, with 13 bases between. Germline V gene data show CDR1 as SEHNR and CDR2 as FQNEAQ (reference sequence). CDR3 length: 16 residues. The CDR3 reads CASSSRRDLAKNIQYF. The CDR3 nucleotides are TGTGCCAGCAGCTCCCGACGGGATCTAGCCAAAAACATTCAGTACTTC.

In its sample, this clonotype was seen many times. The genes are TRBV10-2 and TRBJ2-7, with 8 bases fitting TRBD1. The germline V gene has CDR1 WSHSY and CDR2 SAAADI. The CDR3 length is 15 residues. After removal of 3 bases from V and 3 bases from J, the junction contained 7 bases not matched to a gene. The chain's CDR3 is CASSDPDRDIYEQYF. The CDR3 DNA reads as TGCGCCAGCAGTGACCCGGACAGGGATATCTACGAGCAGTACTTC.

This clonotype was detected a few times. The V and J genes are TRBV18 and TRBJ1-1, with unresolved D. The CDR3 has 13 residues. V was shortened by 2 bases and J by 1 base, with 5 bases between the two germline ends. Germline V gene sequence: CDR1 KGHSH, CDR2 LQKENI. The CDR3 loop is CASSPDANTEAFF. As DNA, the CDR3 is TGTGCCAGCTCACCAGACGCGAACACTGAAGCTTTCTTT.

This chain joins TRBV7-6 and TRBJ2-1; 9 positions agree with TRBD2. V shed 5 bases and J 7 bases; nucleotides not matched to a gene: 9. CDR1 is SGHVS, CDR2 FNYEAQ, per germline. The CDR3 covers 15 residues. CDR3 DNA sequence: TGTGCCAGCAGCCTTAGCGGGGGCCGTGCGAATGAGCAGTTCTTC. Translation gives CASSLSGGRANEQFF.

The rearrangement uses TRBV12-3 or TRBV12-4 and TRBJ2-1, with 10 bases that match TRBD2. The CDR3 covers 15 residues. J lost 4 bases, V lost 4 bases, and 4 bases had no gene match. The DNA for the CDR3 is TGTGCCAGCAGTTCGGGACTAGCGTTTTACAATGAGCAGTTCTTC. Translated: CASSSGLAFYNEQFF.

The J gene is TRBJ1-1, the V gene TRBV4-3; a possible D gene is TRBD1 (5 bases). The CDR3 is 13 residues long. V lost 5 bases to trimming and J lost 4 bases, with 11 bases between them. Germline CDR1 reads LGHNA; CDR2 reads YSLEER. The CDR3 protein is CASSYADSTEAFF. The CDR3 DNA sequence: TGCGCCAGCAGCTACGCCGACAGCACTGAAGCTTTCTTT.

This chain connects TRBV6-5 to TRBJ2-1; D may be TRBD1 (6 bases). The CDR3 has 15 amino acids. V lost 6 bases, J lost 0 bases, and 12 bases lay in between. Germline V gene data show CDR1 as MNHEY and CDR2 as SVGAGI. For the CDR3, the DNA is TGTGCCAGCAGCTCAGACAGGAGCTCCTACAATGAGCAGTTCTTC. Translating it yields CASSSDRSSYNEQFF.

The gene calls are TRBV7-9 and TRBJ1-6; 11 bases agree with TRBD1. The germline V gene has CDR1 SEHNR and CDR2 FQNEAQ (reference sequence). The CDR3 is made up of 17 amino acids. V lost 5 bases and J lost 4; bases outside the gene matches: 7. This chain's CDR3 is CASSTKGQGVYNSPLHF. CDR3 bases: TGTGCCAGCAGCACAAAGGGACAGGGGGTTTATAATTCACCCCTCCACTTT.

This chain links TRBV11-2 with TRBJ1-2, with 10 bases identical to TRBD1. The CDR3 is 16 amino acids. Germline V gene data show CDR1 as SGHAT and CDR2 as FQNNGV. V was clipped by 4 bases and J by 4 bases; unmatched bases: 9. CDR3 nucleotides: TGTGCCAGCAGCTCTGAGACAGGGGGCTCGATCTATGGCTACACCTTC. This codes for CASSSETGGSIYGYTF. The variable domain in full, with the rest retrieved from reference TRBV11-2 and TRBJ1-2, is EAGVAQSPRYKIIEKRQSVAFWCNPISGHATLYWYQQILGQGPKLLIQFQNNGVVDDSQLPKDRFSAERLKGVDSTLKIQPAKLEDSAVYLCASSSETGGSIYGYTFGSGTRLTVV.

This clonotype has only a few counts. The CDR3, as DNA: TGTGCCAGCAGCTCAAACGTAGGTGGGCATGAGCAGTTCTTC. Protein: CASSSNVGGHEQFF. The V gene is TRBV12-3 or TRBV12-4, the J gene TRBJ2-1; D is unclear. The CDR3 has 14 residues. V was clipped by 6 bases and J by 8 bases, with 17 bases between them.

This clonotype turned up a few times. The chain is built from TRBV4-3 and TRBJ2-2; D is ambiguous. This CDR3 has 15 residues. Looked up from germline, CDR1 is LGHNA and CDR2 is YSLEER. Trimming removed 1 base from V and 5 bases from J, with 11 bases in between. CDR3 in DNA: TGCGCCAGCAGCCAAGCCCCGGTCGAGACCGGGGAGCTGTTTTTT. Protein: CASSQAPVETGELFF.

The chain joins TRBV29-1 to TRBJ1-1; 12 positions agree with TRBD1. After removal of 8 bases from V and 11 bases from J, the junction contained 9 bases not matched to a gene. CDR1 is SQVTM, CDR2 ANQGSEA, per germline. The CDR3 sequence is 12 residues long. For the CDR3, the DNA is TGCAGCTCGGGACAGGGGGCCCCAGGGGCTTTCTTT. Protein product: CSSGQGAPGAFF.

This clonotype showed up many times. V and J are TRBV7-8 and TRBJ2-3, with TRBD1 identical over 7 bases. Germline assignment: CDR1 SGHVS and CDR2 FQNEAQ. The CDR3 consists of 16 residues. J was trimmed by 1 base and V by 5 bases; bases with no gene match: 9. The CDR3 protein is CASSADRDGGTDTQYF. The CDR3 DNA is TGTGCCAGCAGCGCCGACAGGGATGGGGGCACAGATACGCAGTATTTT. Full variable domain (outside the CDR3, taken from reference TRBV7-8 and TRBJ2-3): GAGVSQSPRYKVAKRGQDVALRCDPISGHVSLFWYQQALGQGPEFLTYFQNEAQLDKSGLPSDRFFAERPEGSVSTLKIQRTQQEDSAVYLCASSADRDGGTDTQYFGPGTRLTVL.

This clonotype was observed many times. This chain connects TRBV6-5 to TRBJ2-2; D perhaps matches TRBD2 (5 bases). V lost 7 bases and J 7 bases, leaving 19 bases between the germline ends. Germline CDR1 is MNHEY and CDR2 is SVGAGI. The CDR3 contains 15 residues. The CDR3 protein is CASTFQAVRDGELFF. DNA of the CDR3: TGTGCCAGCACCTTCCAGGCAGTTCGGGACGGGGAGCTGTTTTTT.

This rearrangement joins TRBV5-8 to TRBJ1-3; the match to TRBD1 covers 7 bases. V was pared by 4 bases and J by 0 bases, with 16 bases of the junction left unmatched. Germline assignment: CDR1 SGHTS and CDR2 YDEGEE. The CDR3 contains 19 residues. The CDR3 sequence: CASSPAPGQWIPSGNTIYF. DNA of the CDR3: TGTGCCAGCAGCCCGGCACCGGGACAGTGGATTCCCTCTGGAAACACCATATATTTT.